Below, 14 T cell receptor beta chains from the same sample are listed, as sequenced in a study of human T cells and chemical hapten exposure. Time point given: patch test 1, 2 weeks after DPC sensitization. The treatment: therapeutic diphenylcyclopropenone sensitization with weekly scalp DPC. TCRdb passed the RACE reads through MiXCR, listing each CDR3 protein once. The data contain around 76,000 distinct CDR3 sequences, approximately 12% of them seen just once; the ten biggest clones take up roughly 3.4%. Sample: whole blood, taken in connection with sensitization to the hapten diphenylcyclopropenone (DPC). The receptors stem from a woman aged 55-69 years with alopecia areata. Some clones in this sample may be carry-over from other donors' samples.

This clonotype was seen at least ten times. The V gene is TRBV10-3, the J gene TRBJ1-5; D unresolved. Germline CDR1 and CDR2: ENHRY and SYGVKD. The germline V and J ends were trimmed by 3 bases and 8 bases, with 14 bases remaining between them. The CDR3 length is 14 residues. CDR3 sequence reads: CAISDPTRREPQHF. The CDR3 DNA is TGTGCCATCAGTGACCCGACCCGGAGGGAGCCCCAGCATTTT.

The gene calls are TRBV6-5 and TRBJ2-2; no reliable D call. The CDR3 extends over 14 amino acids. Germline CDR1 and CDR2: MNHEY and SVGAGI. V lost 3 bases, J lost 5 bases, and 10 bases lay in between. For the CDR3, the DNA is TGTGCCAGCAGTTATCTGGGTCGTACCGGGGAGCTGTTTTTT. This codes for CASSYLGRTGELFF.

The V call is TRBV4-1, the J call TRBJ1-4, with 12 bases matching TRBD1. The germline gives CDR1 MGHRA, CDR2 YSYEKL. V shed 3 bases, J shed 7 bases, and the junction held 6 bases outside the gene matches. This CDR3 comprises 16 residues. This CDR3 is CASSHPPGQGAEKLFF. As DNA, the CDR3 is TGCGCCAGCAGCCATCCCCCGGGACAGGGGGCTGAAAAACTGTTTTTT.

This clonotype has ten or more counts. The chain has TRBV29-1 and TRBJ1-2; a possible D gene is TRBD1 (5 bases). Germline V lookup: CDR1 SQVTM, CDR2 ANQGSEA. Trimming cost V 2 bases and J 4 bases, with 14 bases left between them. The CDR3 loop spans 14 amino acids. The CDR3 region has the DNA TGCAGCGTTGAACCCCAGTTTGGGGGCTATGGCTACACCTTC. It encodes CSVEPQFGGYGYTF.

The V gene is TRBV30, the J gene TRBJ1-5; no clear D. The V end was cut by 0 bases, the J end by 4 bases, with 7 bases between. The CDR3 sequence is 13 residues long. Germline CDR1 and CDR2: GTSNPN and SVGIG (reference sequence). The CDR3 DNA reads TGTGCCTGGAGTGTGGCAGAAAATCAGCCCCAGCATTTT. Its translation: CAWSVAENQPQHF.

This clonotype was detected a few times. J is TRBJ1-4 and V is TRBV12-3 or TRBV12-4; D is ambiguous. The V gene lost 5 bases and the J gene lost 8 bases, with 9 bases spanning the gap. The CDR3 is 12 residues long. The CDR3 DNA reads as TGTGCCAGCAGTCCGGGATACGAAAAACTGTTTTTT. Protein product: CASSPGYEKLFF.

Turning to this clonotype: Just one base apart from a much larger clone, this may be a read error. J is TRBJ1-5 and V is TRBV12-3 or TRBV12-4; 7 bases align to TRBD1. V trimming: 5 bases; J trimming: 3 bases; junction bases outside the gene matches: 7. The CDR3 sequence is 15 residues long. CDR3 region: CASSQRQGNNQPQHF. DNA for the CDR3: TGTGCCAGCAGTCAAAGACAGGGTAACAATCAGCCCCAGCATTTT.

This clonotype was found a few times. The rearrangement links TRBV9 to TRBJ2-2; possibly TRBD2 for D (6 bases). The ends were cut back, 0 bases at V and 4 bases at J, with 22 bases in the middle. In germline, CDR1 is SGDLS, CDR2 YYNGEE. This CDR3 region has 19 residues. CDR3 residues: CASSVEGMWTGVSTGELFF. The CDR3 nucleotides read TGTGCCAGCAGCGTAGAGGGGATGTGGACGGGGGTCTCCACCGGGGAGCTGTTTTTT. Variable domain in full (rest from reference TRBV9 and TRBJ2-2): DSGVTQTPKHLITATGQRVTLRCSPRSGDLSVYWYQQSLDQGLQFLIQYYNGEERAKGNILERFSAQQFPDLHSELNLSSLELGDSALYFCASSVEGMWTGVSTGELFFGEGSRLTVL.

The chain recombines TRBV19 with TRBJ2-3; TRBD2 might be the D (5 bases). V lost 2 bases and J 6 bases, leaving 9 bases between the germline ends. Germline CDR1 reads LNHDA; CDR2 reads SQIVND (reference sequence). The CDR3 length is 13 residues. In nucleotides, the CDR3 is TGTGCCAGTAGTATAATGCGGGCGGATACGCAGTATTTT. Its protein is CASSIMRADTQYF.

This clonotype was recorded at least ten times. This chain uses TRBV11-2 with TRBJ1-1; 7 bases match TRBD1. Germline CDR1 is SGHAT and CDR2 is FQNNGV. The CDR3 contains 13 residues. V trimming: 8 bases; J trimming: 8 bases; junction bases outside the gene matches: 11. The CDR3, as DNA: TGTGCCAGCGGACTTAGTCGGGACAGAGAAGCTTTCTTT. This gives the protein CASGLSRDREAFF. Full variable domain (missing parts from reference TRBV11-2 and TRBJ1-1): EAGVAQSPRYKIIEKRQSVAFWCNPISGHATLYWYQQILGQGPKLLIQFQNNGVVDDSQLPKDRFSAERLKGVDSTLKIQPAKLEDSAVYLCASGLSRDREAFFGQGTRLTVV.

Points on this clonotype: Germline is not matched at one junction end, which may reflect a read error. This CDR3 is CVSSPDRGESPLHF. In DNA form, the CDR3 reads TGTGTCAGCAGCCCCGACAGGGGTGAATCACCCCTCCACTTT. The rearrangement uses TRBV7-2 and TRBJ1-6, with TRBD1 matching 8 bases. The CDR3 contains 14 residues. Germline values: CDR1 SGHTA, CDR2 FQGNSA.

This clonotype was counted at least ten times. This chain uses TRBV7-2 with TRBJ2-3; 12 bases match TRBD2. Germline V gives CDR1 SGHTA, CDR2 FQGNSA. V shed 5 bases and J 2 bases; nucleotides not matched to a gene: 11. This CDR3 has 18 amino acids. CDR3 amino acids: CASSPPSGLAGHTDTQYF. The CDR3 nucleotides are TGTGCCAGCAGCCCCCCTTCCGGACTAGCGGGACACACAGATACGCAGTATTTT. Full variable domain (outside the CDR3, taken from reference TRBV7-2 and TRBJ2-3): GAGVSQSPSNKVTEKGKDVELRCDPISGHTALYWYRQSLGQGLEFLIYFQGNSAPDKSGLPSDRFSAERTGGSVSTLTIQRTQQEDSAVYLCASSPPSGLAGHTDTQYFGPGTRLTVL.

V is TRBV5-4 and J is TRBJ1-1, with 8 bases aligning to TRBD1. The length of the CDR3 is 14 residues. V shed 1 base and J 7 bases; nucleotides not matched to a gene: 6. Germline CDR1 reads SGHNT; CDR2 reads YYREEE (reference sequence). The CDR3 nucleotides read TGTGCCAGCAGCTTGCGTCAGGGGGCCTTTGAAGCTTTCTTT. This sequence encodes CASSLRQGAFEAFF.

This chain links TRBV20-1 with TRBJ2-7; tentatively, D is TRBD1 (6 bases). Germline V gene data show CDR1 as DFQATT and CDR2 as SNEGSKA (reference sequence). Trimming pared 6 bases from V and 5 bases from J, leaving 11 bases between. The CDR3 is 11 residues long. The CDR3 region is CSAQRDNEQYF. The CDR3 DNA is TGCAGTGCGCAAAGGGACAACGAGCAGTACTTC.